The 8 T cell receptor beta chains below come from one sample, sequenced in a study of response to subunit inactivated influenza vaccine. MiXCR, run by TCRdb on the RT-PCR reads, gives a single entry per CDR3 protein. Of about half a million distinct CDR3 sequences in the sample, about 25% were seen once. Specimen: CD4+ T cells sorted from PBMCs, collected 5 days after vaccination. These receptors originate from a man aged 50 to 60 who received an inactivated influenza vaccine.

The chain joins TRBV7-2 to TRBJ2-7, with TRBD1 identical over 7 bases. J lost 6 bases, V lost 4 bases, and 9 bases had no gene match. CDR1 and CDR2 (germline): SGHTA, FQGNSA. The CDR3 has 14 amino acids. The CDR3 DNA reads TGTGCCAGCAGCTCGACAGGGCTCCTGGGCGAGCAGTACTTC. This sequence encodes CASSSTGLLGEQYF.

CDR3 sequence reads: CASSSPSLGGVGYNEQFF. In DNA, the CDR3 is TGTGCCAGCAGTTCCCCTTCCCTTGGGGGAGTCGGATACAATGAGCAGTTCTTC. This chain links TRBV28 with TRBJ2-1; either TRBD1 or TRBD2 may fit D (5 bases each). This CDR3 has 18 amino acids. Germline values: CDR1 MDHEN, CDR2 SYDVKM. V was shortened by 4 bases and J by 4 bases, with 23 bases between the two germline ends.

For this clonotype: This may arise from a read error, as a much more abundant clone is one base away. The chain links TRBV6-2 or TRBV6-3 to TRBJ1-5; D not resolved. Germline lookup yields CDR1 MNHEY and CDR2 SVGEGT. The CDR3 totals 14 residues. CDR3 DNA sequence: TGTGCCAGCAGCCTAGCGGGAGGGCGTCAGACCCAGCATTTT. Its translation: CASSLAGGRQTQHF.

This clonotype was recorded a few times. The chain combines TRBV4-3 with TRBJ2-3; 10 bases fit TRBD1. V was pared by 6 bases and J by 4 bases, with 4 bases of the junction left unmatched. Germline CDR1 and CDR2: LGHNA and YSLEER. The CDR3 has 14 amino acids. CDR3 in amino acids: CASRRGTGADTQYF. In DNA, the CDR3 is TGCGCCAGCAGGAGGGGGACAGGGGCAGATACGCAGTATTTT.

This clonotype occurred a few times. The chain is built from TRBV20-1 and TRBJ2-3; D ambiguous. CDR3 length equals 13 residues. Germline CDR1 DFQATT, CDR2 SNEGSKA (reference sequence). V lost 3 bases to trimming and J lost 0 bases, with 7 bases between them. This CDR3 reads CSASRSSTDTQYF. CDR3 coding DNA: TGCAGTGCTAGTCGATCTAGCACAGATACGCAGTATTTT.

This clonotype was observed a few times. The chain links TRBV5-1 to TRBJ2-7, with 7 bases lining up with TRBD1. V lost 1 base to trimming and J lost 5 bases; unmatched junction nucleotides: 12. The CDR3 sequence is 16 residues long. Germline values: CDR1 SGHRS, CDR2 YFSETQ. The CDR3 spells CASSLTGASGWDEQYF. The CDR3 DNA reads TGCGCCAGCAGCTTGACAGGGGCATCCGGATGGGACGAGCAGTACTTC.

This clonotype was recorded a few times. The CDR3 DNA is TGTGCCAGCAGCCAAGATGAGGAGCCTGGCGGGGAGCTGTTTTTT. It codes for CASSQDEEPGGELFF. This chain joins TRBV4-2 and TRBJ2-2; D gene uncertain. V was clipped by 0 bases and J by 7 bases, with 12 bases between them. Per the germline V gene, CDR1 is LGHNA and CDR2 is YNFKEQ. This CDR3 is 15 amino acids long.

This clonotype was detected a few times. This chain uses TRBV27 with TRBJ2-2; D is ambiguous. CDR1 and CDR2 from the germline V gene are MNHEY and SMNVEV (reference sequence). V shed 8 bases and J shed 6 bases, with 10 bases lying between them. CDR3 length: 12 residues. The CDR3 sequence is CASGLGPGELFF. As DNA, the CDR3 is TGTGCCAGCGGTCTTGGGCCCGGGGAGCTGTTTTTT.